The clone carrying this T cell receptor beta chain was found a few times. The antigen remains undetermined. Per germline, CDR1 SGHRS and CDR2 YFSETQ. The CDR3 is made up of 13 amino acids. Trimming removed 1 base at V and 6 bases at J, with 11 bases between. In TCRdb, the reads were re-called with MiXCR into one record per CDR3 protein. The sample contains some 450,000 distinct CDR3 sequences, 31% of which appear only once. The data are from a study of T cell repertoires in cytomegalovirus infection. Across the study: Public TCR beta signatures provided an indication of both CMV infection and a matching HLA type.

Study outcomes and limitations: Ex vivo responses were dominated by HLA-C-restricted CMV-specific TCR beta clonotypes.

This clonotype originated in a human donor in good health (CMV status not recorded). Some clones in this sample may be carry-over from other donors' samples. The sequenced sample consisted of PBMCs. This chain joins TRBV5-1 and TRBJ2-7; no definite D call. CDR3 bases: TGCGCCAGCAGCTTGACCTGGACCGGCGAGCAGTACTTC. The encoded protein is CASSLTWTGEQYF.